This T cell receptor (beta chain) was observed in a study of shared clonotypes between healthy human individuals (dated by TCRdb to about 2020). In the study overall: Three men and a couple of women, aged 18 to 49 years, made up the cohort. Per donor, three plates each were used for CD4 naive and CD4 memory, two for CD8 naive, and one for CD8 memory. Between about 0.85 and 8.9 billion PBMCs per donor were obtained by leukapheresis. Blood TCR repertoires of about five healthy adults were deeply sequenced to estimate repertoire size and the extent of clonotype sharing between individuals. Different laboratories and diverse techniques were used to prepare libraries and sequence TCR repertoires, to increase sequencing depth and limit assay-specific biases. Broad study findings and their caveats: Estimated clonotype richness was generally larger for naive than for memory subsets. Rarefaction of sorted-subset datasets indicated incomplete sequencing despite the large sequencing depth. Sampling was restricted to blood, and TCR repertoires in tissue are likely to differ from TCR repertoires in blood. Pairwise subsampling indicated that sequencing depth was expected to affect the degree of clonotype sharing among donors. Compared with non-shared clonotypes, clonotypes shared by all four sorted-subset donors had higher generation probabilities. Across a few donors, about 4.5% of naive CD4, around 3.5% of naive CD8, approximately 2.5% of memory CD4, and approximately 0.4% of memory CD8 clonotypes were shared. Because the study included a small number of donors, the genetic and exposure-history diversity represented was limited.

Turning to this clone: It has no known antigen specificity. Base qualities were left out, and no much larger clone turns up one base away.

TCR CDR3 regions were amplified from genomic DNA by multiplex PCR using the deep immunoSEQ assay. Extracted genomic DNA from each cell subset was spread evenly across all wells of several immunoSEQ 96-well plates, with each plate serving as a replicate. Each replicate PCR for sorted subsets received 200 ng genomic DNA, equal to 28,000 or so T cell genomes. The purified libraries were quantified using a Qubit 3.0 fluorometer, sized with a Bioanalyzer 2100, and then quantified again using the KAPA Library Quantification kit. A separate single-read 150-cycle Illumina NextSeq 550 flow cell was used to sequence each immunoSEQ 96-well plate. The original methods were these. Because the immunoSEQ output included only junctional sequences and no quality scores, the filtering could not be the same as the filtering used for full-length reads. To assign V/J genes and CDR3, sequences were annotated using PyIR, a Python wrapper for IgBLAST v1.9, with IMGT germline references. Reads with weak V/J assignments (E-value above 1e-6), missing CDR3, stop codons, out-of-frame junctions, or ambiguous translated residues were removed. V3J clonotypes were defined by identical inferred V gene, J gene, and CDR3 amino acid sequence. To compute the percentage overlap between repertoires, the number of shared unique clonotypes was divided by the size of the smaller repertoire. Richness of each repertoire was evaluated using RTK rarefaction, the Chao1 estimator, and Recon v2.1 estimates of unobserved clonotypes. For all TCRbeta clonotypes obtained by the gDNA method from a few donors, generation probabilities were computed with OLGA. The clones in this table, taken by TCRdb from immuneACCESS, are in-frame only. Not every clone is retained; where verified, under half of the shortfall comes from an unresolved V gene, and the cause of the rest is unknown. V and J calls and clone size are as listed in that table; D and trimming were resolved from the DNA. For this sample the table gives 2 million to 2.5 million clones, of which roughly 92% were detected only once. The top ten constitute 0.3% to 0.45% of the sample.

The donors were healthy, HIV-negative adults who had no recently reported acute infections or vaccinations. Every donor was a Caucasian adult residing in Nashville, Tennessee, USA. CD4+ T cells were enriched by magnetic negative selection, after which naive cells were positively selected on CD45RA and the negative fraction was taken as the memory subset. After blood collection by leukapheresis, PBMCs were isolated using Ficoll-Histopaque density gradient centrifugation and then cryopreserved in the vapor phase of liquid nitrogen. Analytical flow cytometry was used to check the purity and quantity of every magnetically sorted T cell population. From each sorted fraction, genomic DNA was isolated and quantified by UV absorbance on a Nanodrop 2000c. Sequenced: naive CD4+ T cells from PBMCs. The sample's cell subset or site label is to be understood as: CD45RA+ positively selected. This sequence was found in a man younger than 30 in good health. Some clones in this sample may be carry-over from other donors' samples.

The CDR3 amino acid sequence is: CASRHSGDTDTQYF. The sequenced DNA is TGCGCCAGCAGACATAGCGGGGACACAGATACGCAGTATTTT. The rearrangement joined TRBV4-1 to TRBJ2-3, with 8 bases aligning to TRBD2. From the cysteine up to the phenylalanine, the CDR3 has a length of 14 residues. The DNA shown is the 42-base CDR3, in frame from base 1. CDR1 MGHRA and CDR2 YSYEKL were looked up in the germline V gene. Trimming removed 6 bases from V and 2 bases from J; the gene matches leave 4 bases unexplained.